The T cell receptor (beta chain) described here comes from a study of blood T cell repertoires in COVID-19. The overall study: There were acute and convalescent COVID-19 samples, and they came from the United States, Italy and Spain. From T cells, B-cell-depleted T cells, or PBMCs came the material, which was cDNA or gDNA.

The cohort comprised adults aged about 18 to 100 years residing in approximately 22 US areas. Each participant's cohort was designated according to participant-reported clinical history. Sequencing used immunoSEQ multiplex PCR; TCRdb keeps in-frame clones, though not all of them. This table has hundreds of thousands of clones, around nine tenths appearing once. This CDR3 is built from 14 residues. The germline V gene encodes CDR1 SGHRS and CDR2 YFSETQ. V was pared by 0 bases and J by 7 bases, with 13 bases between. Sequencing was performed on PBMCs or T cells enriched from blood (not recorded which). This sequence joins TRBV5-1 and TRBJ1-2, with D perhaps TRBD1 (5 bases). This TCR derives from a woman aged 50 to 60 who had recovered from COVID-19. The CDR3 reads CASSLEWGVGGYTF. Here the CDR3 DNA reads TGCGCCAGCAGCTTGGAATGGGGGGTCGGTGGCTACACCTTC.